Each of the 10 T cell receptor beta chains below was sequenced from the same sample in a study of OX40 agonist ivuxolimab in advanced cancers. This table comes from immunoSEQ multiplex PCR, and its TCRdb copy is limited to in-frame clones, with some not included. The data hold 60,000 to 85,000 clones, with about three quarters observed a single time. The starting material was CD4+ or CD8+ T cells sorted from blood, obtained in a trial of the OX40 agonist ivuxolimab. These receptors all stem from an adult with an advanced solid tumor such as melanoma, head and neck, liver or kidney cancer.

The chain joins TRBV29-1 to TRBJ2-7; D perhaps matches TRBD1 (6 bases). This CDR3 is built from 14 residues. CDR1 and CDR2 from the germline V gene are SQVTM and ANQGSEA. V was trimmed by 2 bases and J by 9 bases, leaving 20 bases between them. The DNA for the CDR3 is TGCAGCGTTGAAAGGGCAGGGGAATCTACGAGGCAGTACTTC. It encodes CSVERAGESTRQYF.

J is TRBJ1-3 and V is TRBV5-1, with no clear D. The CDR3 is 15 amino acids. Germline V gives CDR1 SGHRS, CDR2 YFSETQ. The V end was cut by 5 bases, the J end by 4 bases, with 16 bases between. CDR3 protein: CASRRESAGGNTIYF. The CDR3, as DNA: TGCGCCAGCAGACGGGAGAGTGCGGGGGGAAACACCATATATTTT.

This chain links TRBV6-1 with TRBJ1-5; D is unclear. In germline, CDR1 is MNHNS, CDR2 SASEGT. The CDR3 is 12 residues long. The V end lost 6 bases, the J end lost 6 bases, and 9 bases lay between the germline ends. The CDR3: CASSLLPQPQHF. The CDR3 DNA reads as TGTGCCAGCAGCCTTCTACCTCAGCCCCAGCATTTT.

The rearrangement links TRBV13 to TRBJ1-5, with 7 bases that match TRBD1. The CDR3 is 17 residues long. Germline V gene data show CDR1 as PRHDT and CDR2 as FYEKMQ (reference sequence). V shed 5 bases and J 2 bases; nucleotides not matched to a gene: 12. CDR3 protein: CASSGRNRGSGNQPQHF. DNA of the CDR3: TGTGCCAGCAGCGGACGGAACAGGGGATCGGGCAATCAGCCCCAGCATTTT.

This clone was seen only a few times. Written as DNA, the CDR3 is TGTGCCAGCAGCCAAGGACCGGGGCAGCCCCAGCATTTT. This translates into CASSQGPGQPQHF. The rearrangement links TRBV7-9 to TRBJ1-5; D is ambiguous. This CDR3 region has 13 residues. Germline CDR1 and CDR2: SEHNR and FQNEAQ (reference sequence). V shed 5 bases and J shed 7 bases, with 12 bases lying between them.

CDR3: CAWSPFWGEAFF. CDR3 DNA sequence: TGTGCCTGGAGTCCGTTTTGGGGTGAAGCTTTCTTT. This chain links TRBV30 with TRBJ1-1; D is undetermined. CDR1 GTSNPN and CDR2 SVGIG come from the germline V gene (reference sequence). The CDR3 is made up of 12 amino acids. Trimming cost V 2 bases and J 7 bases, with 11 bases left between them.

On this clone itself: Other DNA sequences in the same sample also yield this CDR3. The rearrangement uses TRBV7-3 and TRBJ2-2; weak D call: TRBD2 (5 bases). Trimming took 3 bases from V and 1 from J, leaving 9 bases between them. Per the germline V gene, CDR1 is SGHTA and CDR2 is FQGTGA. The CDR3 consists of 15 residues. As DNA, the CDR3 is TGTGCCAGCAGCTTGGGCGGAGGGAACACCGGGGAGCTGTTTTTT. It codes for CASSLGGGNTGELFF.

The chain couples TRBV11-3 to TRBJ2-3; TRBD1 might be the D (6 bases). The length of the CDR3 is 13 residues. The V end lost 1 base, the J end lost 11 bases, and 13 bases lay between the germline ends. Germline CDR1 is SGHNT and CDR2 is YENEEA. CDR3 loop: CASSLVGGPKQYF. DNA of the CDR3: TGTGCCAGCAGCTTAGTTGGGGGCCCTAAGCAGTATTTT.

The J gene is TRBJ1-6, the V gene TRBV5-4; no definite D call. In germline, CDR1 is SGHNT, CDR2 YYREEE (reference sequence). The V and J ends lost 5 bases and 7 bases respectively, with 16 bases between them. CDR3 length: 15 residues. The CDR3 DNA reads TGTGCCAGCAGTTTACCCAACAGTCCAAATTCACCCCTCCACTTT. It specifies CASSLPNSPNSPLHF.

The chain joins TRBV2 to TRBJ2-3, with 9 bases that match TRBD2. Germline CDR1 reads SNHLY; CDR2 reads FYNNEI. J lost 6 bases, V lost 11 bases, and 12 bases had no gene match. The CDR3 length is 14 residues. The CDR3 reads CAFQRGAAMDTQYF. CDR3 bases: TGTGCCTTCCAGCGGGGGGCGGCGATGGATACGCAGTATTTT. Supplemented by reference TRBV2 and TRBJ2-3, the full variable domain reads EPEVTQTPSHQVTQMGQEVILRCVPISNHLYFYWYRQILGQKVEFLVSFYNNEISEKSEIFDDQFSVERPDGSNFTLKIRSTKLEDSAMYFCAFQRGAAMDTQYFGPGTRLTVL.